These 10 T cell receptor beta chains share one sample of origin, sequenced in a study of cytomegalovirus exposure and HLA in healthy donors. It was with 60 Vbeta and 13 Jbeta primers that the PCR ran. Profiled with immunoSEQ multiplex PCR; TCRdb holds only in-frame clones, not every one. The sample shows 150,000 or so clones, about 82% of them seen only once. The sample consisted of PBMCs. The receptor source for this set is a woman between 50 and 59 years old in good health and CMV-seropositive.

The chain is built from TRBV28 and TRBJ1-2, with TRBD1 as a possible D gene (6 bases). Germline CDR1 MDHEN, CDR2 SYDVKM. CDR3 size: 13 residues. The V and J ends lost 5 bases and 3 bases respectively, with 10 bases between them. The CDR3 nucleotides are TGTGCCAGCAGTATACAGGGAGACTATGGCTACACCTTC. Translated: CASSIQGDYGYTF.

J is TRBJ2-5 and V is TRBV7-8, with 12 bases aligning to TRBD1. Germline values: CDR1 SGHVS, CDR2 FQNEAQ. Germline trimming cut 4 bases from V and 5 bases from J; bases unmatched to any gene: 5. The CDR3 contains 15 residues. CDR3 residues: CASSWAGQGAETQYF. The CDR3 coding sequence is TGTGCCAGCAGCTGGGCGGGACAGGGGGCCGAGACCCAGTACTTC.

The rearrangement links TRBV7-9 to TRBJ1-1, with D perhaps TRBD1 (5 bases). The CDR3 has 16 amino acids. Trimming removed 5 bases at V and 1 base at J, with 17 bases between. Germline V gene lookup returns CDR1 SEHNR and CDR2 FQNEAQ (reference sequence). In DNA form, the CDR3 reads TGTGCCAGCAGCCCACCCTCAGGGCGTCGGAACACTGAAGCTTTCTTT. It codes for CASSPPSGRRNTEAFF.

This chain uses TRBV7-3 with TRBJ2-1; TRBD2 aligns across 11 bases. Germline-derived CDR1 and CDR2 are SGHTA and FQGTGA. CDR3 length equals 15 residues. Unmatched junction bases numbered 8, after V lost 5 bases and J lost 8 bases. The DNA of the CDR3 is TGTGCCAGCAGCGCTACTAGCGGGAGTTTGGATGAGCAGTTCTTC. It is translated as CASSATSGSLDEQFF.

Here the CDR3 reads CSVESNRMGHEQYF. For the CDR3, the DNA is TGCAGCGTTGAATCCAACAGGATGGGTCACGAGCAGTACTTC. This sequence joins TRBV29-1 and TRBJ2-7, with D maybe TRBD1 (5 bases). The CDR3 runs to 14 residues. Germline assignment: CDR1 SQVTM and CDR2 ANQGSEA. Trimming shortened V by 2 bases and J by 5 bases, and 16 bases separated the two germline ends.

The rearrangement links TRBV15 to TRBJ1-2, with 8 bases identical to TRBD1. Unmatched junction bases numbered 9, after V lost 0 bases and J lost 12 bases. Germline V lookup: CDR1 LNHNV, CDR2 YYDKDF (reference sequence). CDR3 length: 14 amino acids. The CDR3 here is CATSRELVQGANTF. CDR3 in DNA: TGTGCCACCAGCAGAGAATTGGTTCAGGGGGCAAACACCTTC. Complete variable domain (other parts from reference TRBV15 and TRBJ1-2): DAMVIQNPRYQVTQFGKPVTLSCSQTLNHNVMYWYQQKSSQAPKLLFHYYDKDFNNEADTPDNFQSRRPNTSFCFLDIRSPGLGDTAMYLCATSRELVQGANTFGSGTRLTVV.

V and J are TRBV28 and TRBJ1-1; weak D call: TRBD1 (5 bases). Germline CDR1 is MDHEN and CDR2 is SYDVKM. Between the trimmed V and J ends, which lost 8 bases and 4 bases, there was a span of 11 bases. The CDR3 length is 12 residues. CDR3: CASATGGTEAFF. The CDR3 region has the DNA TGTGCCAGCGCCACAGGCGGCACTGAAGCTTTCTTT.

The V and J genes are TRBV6-5 and TRBJ1-4; D is unclear. This CDR3 region has 12 residues. CDR1 and CDR2 from the germline V gene are MNHEY and SVGAGI. V lost 8 bases and J 7 bases, leaving 11 bases between the germline ends. The CDR3 region has the DNA TGTGCCAGCCGCAGGTCCGGTGAAAAACTGTTTTTT. This codes for CASRRSGEKLFF.

The V gene is TRBV7-6, the J gene TRBJ2-3, with a possible D match to TRBD1 (5 bases). CDR1 is SGHVS and CDR2 is FNYEAQ in the germline V gene. Deletions cut 4 bases from V and 5 bases from J, with 13 bases between. The CDR3 extends over 14 amino acids. CDR3 loop: CASSSRVGGDTQYF. CDR3 in DNA: TGTGCCAGCAGCTCCAGGGTGGGCGGAGATACGCAGTATTTT. Drawing the rest from reference TRBV7-6 and TRBJ2-3, the complete variable domain is GAGVSQSPRYKVTKRGQDVALRCDPISGHVSLYWYRQALGQGPEFLTYFNYEAQQDKSGLPNDRFSAERPEGSISTLTIQRTEQRDSAMYRCASSSRVGGDTQYFGPGTRLTVL.

This rearrangement joins TRBV11-3 to TRBJ2-5; 9 bases align to TRBD1. Trimming at V came to 1 base and at J to 0 bases, leaving 6 bases not matched to a gene. Germline V gives CDR1 SGHNT, CDR2 YENEEA. The CDR3 is 17 residues long. For the CDR3, the DNA is TGTGCCAGCAGCTTAGGGGCCGGGACAGGGAACCAAGAGACCCAGTACTTC. Protein sequence: CASSLGAGTGNQETQYF.